Below, 22 T cell receptor beta chains from the same sample are listed, as sequenced in a study of tumor-infiltrating lymphocytes in primary liver carcinoma. Extraction also yielded germline DNA, while blood RNA was obtained from unsorted whole blood. A primer in the constant region served to generate TCR beta cDNA from approximately 460 ng of total RNA. Researchers made the TCR beta libraries by running three nested multiplex PCR rounds with slightly modified ARM-PCR. PCR rounds one and two used TRBV1-TRBV30 forward primers with a C-beta reverse primer for approximately 11 cycles each. TCRdb analysed the multiplex PCR reads with MiXCR anew, one entry per CDR3 protein. The sample yields hundreds of thousands of distinct CDR3 sequences, almost 60% seen once. The source material was peripheral blood. The receptors come from a woman in her 30s with primary liver carcinoma and hepatitis B virus infection.

This clonotype was picked up a small number of times. The J gene is TRBJ2-6, the V gene TRBV7-9; no firm D call. The germline gives CDR1 SEHNR, CDR2 FQNEAQ (reference sequence). This CDR3 is 17 amino acids long. The V end lost 5 bases, the J end lost 0 bases, and 14 bases lay between the germline ends. The CDR3 loop reads CASSARSPSSGANVLTF. The CDR3 bases are TGTGCCAGCAGCGCTAGAAGTCCAAGCTCTGGGGCCAACGTCCTGACTTTC. The full variable domain, in which reference TRBV7-9 and TRBJ2-6 provide the parts outside the CDR3, is DTGVSQNPRHKITKRGQNVTFRCDPISEHNRLYWYRQTLGQGPEFLTYFQNEAQLEKSRLLSDRFSAERPKGSFSTLEIQRTEQGDSAMYLCASSARSPSSGANVLTFGAGSRLTVL.

V is TRBV28 and J is TRBJ1-5; D gene ambiguous. The V end lost 7 bases, the J end lost 5 bases, and 9 bases lay between the germline ends. CDR3 length: 12 residues. The V gene's germline CDR1 is MDHEN and CDR2 SYDVKM. The CDR3 bases are TGTGCCAGCATTGCGCGGCATCAGCCCCAGCATTTT. Translating gives CASIARHQPQHF.

This clonotype has a count of ten or more. The chain links TRBV29-1 to TRBJ1-3; D remains unclear. V was pared by 6 bases and J by 3 bases, with 12 bases between. The CDR3 contains 13 residues. Germline assignment: CDR1 SQVTM and CDR2 ANQGSEA. The CDR3 region has the DNA TGCAGCGTCCCAGCCGGAGGTGGAAACACCATATATTTT. Protein product: CSVPAGGGNTIYF. Complete variable domain (other parts from reference TRBV29-1 and TRBJ1-3): SAVISQKPSRDICQRGTSLTIQCQVDSQVTMMFWYRQQPGQSLTLIATANQGSEATYESGFVIDKFPISRPNLTFSTLTVSNMSPEDSSIYLCSVPAGGGNTIYFGEGSWLTVV.

The CDR3 loop is CASSFGTGGSNIQYF. As DNA, the CDR3 is TGTGCCAGCAGTTTTGGGACAGGCGGTTCAAACATTCAGTACTTC. J is TRBJ2-4 and V is TRBV12-3 or TRBV12-4; 8 bases align to TRBD1. V trimming: 3 bases; J trimming: 6 bases; junction bases outside the gene matches: 7. This CDR3 is built from 15 residues.

The CDR3 bases are TGTGCCAGCAGCCCGGGGGCTAGCACCAATGAGCAGTTCTTC. Translated, it gives CASSPGASTNEQFF. The rearrangement links TRBV6-6 to TRBJ2-1, with D possibly being TRBD1 or TRBD2 (6 bases each). V lost 6 bases and J 6 bases, leaving 15 bases between the germline ends. CDR1 and CDR2 from the germline V gene are MNHNY and SVGAGI (reference sequence). The CDR3 is 14 amino acids.

This clonotype was recorded once. At one boundary the junction diverges from the germline segment, which might be a read error. The chain is built from TRBV6-2 or TRBV6-3 and TRBJ2-7; 7 bases align to TRBD1. CDR3 length equals 15 residues. Looked up from germline, CDR1 is MNHEY and CDR2 is SVGEGT. CDR3 loop: CASSGRGTDLLKQYF. For the CDR3, the DNA is TGTGCCAGCAGTGGTCGTGGGACAGATCTGCTCAAGCAATACTTC.

This clonotype was detected many times. The CDR3 loop is CATSADRTYEQYF. The CDR3 DNA sequence: TGTGCCACCTCGGCTGACCGCACCTACGAGCAGTACTTC. This chain uses TRBV10-3 with TRBJ2-7; D remains ambiguous. CDR1 ENHRY and CDR2 SYGVKD come from the germline V gene. V dropped 10 bases and J dropped 2 bases, with 15 bases sitting between them. The CDR3 spans 13 residues.

About this clonotype: This sequence may be a read error, since a much larger clone differs from it by one base. The chain employs TRBV29-1 and TRBJ2-7; D is undetermined. The CDR3 extends over 12 amino acids. Germline assignment: CDR1 SQVTM and CDR2 ANQGSEA. CDR3 nucleotides: TGCAGCGTTGAAGAAAAATTCCACGACCAGTACTTC. It encodes CSVEEKFHDQYF.

This clonotype was detected only a few times. V usage is TRBV30 and J usage is TRBJ1-6; D remains ambiguous. There are 13 residues in the CDR3. The germline V gene has CDR1 GTSNPN and CDR2 SVGIG (reference sequence). Trimming removed 4 bases from V and 7 bases from J, with 11 bases in between. The CDR3 loop is CAWKVGGNSPLHF. The DNA for the CDR3 is TGTGCCTGGAAGGTTGGAGGAAATTCACCCCTCCACTTT. The full variable domain, completed using reference TRBV30 and TRBJ1-6, is SQTIHQWPATLVQPVGSPLSLECTVEGTSNPNLYWYRQAAGRGLQLLFYSVGIGQISSEVPQNLSASRPQDRQFILSSKKLLLSDSGFYLCAWKVGGNSPLHFGNGTRLTVT.

The chain joins TRBV28 to TRBJ1-2, with D uncertain. The germline V and J ends were trimmed by 3 bases and 4 bases, with 9 bases remaining between them. Germline assignment: CDR1 MDHEN and CDR2 SYDVKM. There are 13 residues in the CDR3. DNA of the CDR3: TGTGCCAGCAGTTTGAGGAATACCTATGGCTACACCTTC. This gives the protein CASSLRNTYGYTF.

Comments on this clonotype: This sequence may be a read error, since a much larger clone differs from it by one base. The chain carries TRBV4-2 and TRBJ1-1; TRBD1 might be the D (6 bases). With 5 bases removed from V and 1 base from J, the gap between germline ends came to 23 bases. Germline CDR1 reads LGHNA; CDR2 reads YNFKEQ. This CDR3 has 18 residues. CDR3 DNA: TGTGCCAGCAGCGGCCTTTGGGCAGGGGACGAGAGGAACACTGAAGCTTTCTTT. This codes for CASSGLWAGDERNTEAFF.

The chain recombines TRBV12-3 or TRBV12-4 with TRBJ2-3; 9 nucleotides align to TRBD2. The CDR3 extends over 19 amino acids. Unmatched junction bases numbered 20, after V lost 6 bases and J lost 4 bases. The DNA for the CDR3 is TGTGCCAGCAGGCGCACCCCCGGGACTAGCCTCCAGGGTGCAGATACGCAGTATTTT. Its translation is CASRRTPGTSLQGADTQYF.

The chain links TRBV12-3 or TRBV12-4 to TRBJ2-5; a possible D gene is TRBD2 (5 bases). The CDR3 consists of 14 residues. V lost 9 bases, J lost 5 bases, and 19 bases lay in between. The CDR3, as DNA: TGTGCCAGTAGTATTAGAAGCTGGAGGGAGACCCAGTACTTC. Translation gives CASSIRSWRETQYF.

Of note for this clonotype: A read error is possible here, since a much larger clone lies one base away. V and J are TRBV4-3 and TRBJ2-7; D is unresolved. This CDR3 spans 15 amino acids. Germline CDR1 reads LGHNA; CDR2 reads YSLEER. The V and J ends lost 0 bases and 6 bases respectively, with 15 bases between them. The CDR3 here is CASSQDHTVFVEQYF. The DNA for the CDR3 is TGCGCCAGCAGCCAAGATCACACGGTCTTCGTCGAGCAGTACTTC.

As concerns this clonotype: The missing conserved phenylalanine or tryptophan at the end of this CDR3 makes a read error likely. The chain has TRBV6-6 and TRBJ2-3, with D perhaps matching TRBD2 (5 bases). CDR1 is MNHNY and CDR2 is SVGAGI in the germline V gene (reference sequence). This CDR3 contains 14 residues. In DNA form, the CDR3 reads TGTGTCAGCAGCAAGTCGGGGTCCACAGATACGCAGTATTAT. Translation gives CVSSKSGSTDTQYY.

This clonotype occurred many times. This chain uses TRBV6-5 with TRBJ1-3; no clear D gene. The germline CDR1 and CDR2 sequences are MNHEY and SVGAGI. This CDR3 is 17 amino acids long. Trimming removed 2 bases at V and 2 bases at J, with 16 bases between. The CDR3 here is CASSYGLGGIAGNTIYF. The CDR3 nucleotides read TGTGCCAGCAGTTACGGATTGGGAGGTATCGCTGGAAACACCATATATTTT.

The V gene is TRBV5-1, the J gene TRBJ2-3; TRBD1 aligns across 7 bases. The CDR3 sequence is 15 residues long. In germline, CDR1 is SGHRS, CDR2 YFSETQ. Unmatched junction bases numbered 7, after V lost 4 bases and J lost 2 bases. CDR3 in DNA: TGCGCCAGCAGCCGGCTGGGGACAGCCACAGATACGCAGTATTTT. It is translated as CASSRLGTATDTQYF.

The chain combines TRBV5-1 with TRBJ1-6; D ambiguous. This CDR3 contains 15 residues. Germline V lookup: CDR1 SGHRS, CDR2 YFSETQ. Trimming took off 6 bases at V and 10 bases at J, with 20 bases between the two ends. In nucleotides, the CDR3 is TGCGCCAGCACTTCTAGAACCACGGGCGAATCACCCCTCCACTTT. Amino acid sequence: CASTSRTTGESPLHF.

Turning to this clonotype: A much larger clonotype is one base distant, so this may be a read error. V gene TRBV12-3 or TRBV12-4 combines with J gene TRBJ1-1, with D perhaps matching TRBD1 (6 bases). CDR3 length: 14 residues. CDR3 protein: CASQKGVGATETFF. The CDR3 DNA is TGTGCCAGCCAGAAGGGCGTGGGGGCCACTGAAACTTTCTTT.

The J gene is TRBJ1-5, the V gene TRBV14, with D possibly TRBD1 on 5 matching bases. CDR1 is SGHDN and CDR2 is FVKESK in the germline V gene. Trimming took 7 bases from V and 9 from J, leaving 25 bases between them. This CDR3 spans 16 amino acids. DNA for the CDR3: TGTGCCAGCATCTATACTCTGGGGGTTATCAGTCGGCCCCAGCATTTT. Its protein product is CASIYTLGVISRPQHF.

V is TRBV5-6 and J is TRBJ2-5; 7 positions agree with TRBD1. From germline, CDR1 is SGHDT and CDR2 YYEEEE. Germline trimming cut 5 bases from V and 0 bases from J; bases unmatched to any gene: 10. The CDR3 consists of 16 residues. The DNA for the CDR3 is TGTGCCAGCAGGTCGACAGGGTGGTCTTACCAAGAGACCCAGTACTTC. Amino acid sequence: CASRSTGWSYQETQYF. The complete variable domain, with remaining parts taken from reference TRBV5-6 and TRBJ2-5, reads DAGVTQSPTHLIKTRGQQVTLRCSPKSGHDTVSWYQQALGQGPQFIFQYYEEEERQRGNFPDRFSGHQFPNYSSELNVNALLLGDSALYLCASRSTGWSYQETQYFGPGTRLLVL.

The table lists this clonotype with many counts. The V call is TRBV11-2, the J call TRBJ2-3; TRBD1 matches 7 bases. This CDR3 contains 16 residues. V dropped 5 bases and J dropped 0; count of bases not matched to a gene: 8. Germline CDR1 reads SGHAT; CDR2 reads FQNNGV. CDR3 nucleotide sequence: TGTGCCAGCAGCCCCCAGGACAGGCTCAGCACAGATACGCAGTATTTT. This gives the protein CASSPQDRLSTDTQYF.